This paragraph reports one T cell receptor beta chain. Generated by immunoSEQ multiplex PCR, the TCRdb table keeps only in-frame clones and is missing some. This sample yields roughly 65,000 clones, of which 90% to 95% are seen a single time; 0.25% to 0.3% belongs to the top ten. The entry originates in a study of OX40 agonist ivuxolimab in advanced cancers. This CDR3 is 15 amino acids long. CDR1 and CDR2 from the germline V gene are MDHEN and SYDVKM. J was trimmed by 5 bases and V by 6 bases; bases with no gene match: 9. This TCR derives from an adult with an advanced solid tumor such as melanoma, head and neck, liver or kidney cancer. The chain joins TRBV28 to TRBJ2-5; TRBD1 matches 10 bases. The sample consisted of CD4+ or CD8+ T cells sorted from blood, taken in a trial of the OX40 agonist ivuxolimab. CDR3 loop: CASSRGQGDRETQYF. CDR3 DNA sequence: TGTGCCAGCAGCAGAGGACAGGGGGATAGGGAGACCCAGTACTTC.